Sequencing of this T cell receptor beta chain was carried out in a study of glioma-infiltrating T cells after dendritic cell vaccination. In the study overall: Dendritic cell vaccination trial patients had either newly diagnosed or recurrent glioblastoma. Study-level points and caveats: Estimated pretreatment TIL content predicted outcome after dendritic cell vaccination.

This clone was seen more than once but under ten times. The target antigen is unknown. Indicated time point: after dendritic cell vaccination, including at tumor progression/relapse. Germline-derived CDR1 and CDR2 are SGHTA and FQGTGA. J gave up 7 bases and V 2 bases, and 8 bases lay outside the gene matches. CDR3 length equals 15 residues. Profiling relied on immunoSEQ multiplex PCR, and the TCRdb table lists in-frame clones only, not all of them. Among some 58,000 clones listed, 85% were seen once. Sequencing used blood, obtained after dendritic cell vaccination. V and J are TRBV7-3 and TRBJ2-7; 10 bases match TRBD1. This clonotype was obtained from a human donor with glioblastoma. The CDR3 nucleotides are TGTGCCAGCAGCTTAGGCCCCGACAGGGGGCTTGAGCAGTACTTC. This translates into CASSLGPDRGLEQYF.